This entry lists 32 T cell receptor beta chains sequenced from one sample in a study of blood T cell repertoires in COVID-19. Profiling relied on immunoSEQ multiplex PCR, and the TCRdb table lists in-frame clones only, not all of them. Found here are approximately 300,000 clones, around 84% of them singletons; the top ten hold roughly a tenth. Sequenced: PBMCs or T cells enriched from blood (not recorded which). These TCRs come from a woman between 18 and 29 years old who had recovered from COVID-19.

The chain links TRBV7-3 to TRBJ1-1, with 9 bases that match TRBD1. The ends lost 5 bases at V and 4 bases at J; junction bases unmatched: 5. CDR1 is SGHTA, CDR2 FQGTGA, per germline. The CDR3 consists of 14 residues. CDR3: CASSPGDRVTEAFF. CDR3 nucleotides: TGTGCCAGCAGCCCTGGGGACAGGGTCACTGAAGCTTTCTTT.

CDR3 DNA sequence: TGTGCCAGCAGCCAAACGGGACAGGGCTCCTACGAGCAGTACTTC. Protein product: CASSQTGQGSYEQYF. The genes are TRBV7-9 and TRBJ2-7; the match to TRBD1 covers 9 bases. V lost 5 bases, J lost 0 bases, and 5 bases stayed unmatched. This CDR3 region has 15 residues. Germline loops: CDR1 SEHNR, CDR2 FQNEAQ (reference sequence). Drawing the rest from reference TRBV7-9 and TRBJ2-7, the complete variable domain is DTGVSQNPRHKITKRGQNVTFRCDPISEHNRLYWYRQTLGQGPEFLTYFQNEAQLEKSRLLSDRFSAERPKGSFSTLEIQRTEQGDSAMYLCASSQTGQGSYEQYFGPGTRLTVT.

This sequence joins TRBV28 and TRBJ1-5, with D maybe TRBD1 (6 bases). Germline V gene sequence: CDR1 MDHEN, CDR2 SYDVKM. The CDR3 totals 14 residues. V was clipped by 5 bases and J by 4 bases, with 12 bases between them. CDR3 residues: CASSMTGTNQPQHF. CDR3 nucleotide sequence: TGTGCCAGCAGTATGACAGGCACTAATCAGCCCCAGCATTTT. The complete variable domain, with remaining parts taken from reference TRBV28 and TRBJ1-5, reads DVKVTQSSRYLVKRTGEKVFLECVQDMDHENMFWYRQDPGLGLRLIYFSYDVKMKEKGDIPEGYSVSREKKERFSLILESASTNQTSMYLCASSMTGTNQPQHFGDGTRLSIL.

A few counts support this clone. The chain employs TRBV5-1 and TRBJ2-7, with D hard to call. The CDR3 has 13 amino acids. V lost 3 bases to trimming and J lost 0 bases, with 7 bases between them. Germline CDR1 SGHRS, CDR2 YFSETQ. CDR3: CASSSQTSYEQYF. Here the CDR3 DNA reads TGCGCCAGCAGCTCACAAACCTCCTACGAGCAGTACTTC.

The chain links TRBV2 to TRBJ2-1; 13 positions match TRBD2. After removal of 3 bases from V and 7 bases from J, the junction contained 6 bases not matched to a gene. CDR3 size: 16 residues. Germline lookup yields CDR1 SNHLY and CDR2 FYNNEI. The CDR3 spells CASSDPGLAGVNEQFF. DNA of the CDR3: TGTGCCAGCAGTGACCCCGGACTAGCGGGAGTAAATGAGCAGTTCTTC.

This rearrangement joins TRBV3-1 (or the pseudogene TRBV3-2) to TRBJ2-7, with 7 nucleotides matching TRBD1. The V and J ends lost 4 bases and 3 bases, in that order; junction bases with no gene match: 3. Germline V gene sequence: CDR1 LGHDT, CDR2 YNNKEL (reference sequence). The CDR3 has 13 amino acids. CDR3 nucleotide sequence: TGTGCCAGCAGCCTAGGGACAGACTACGAGCAGTACTTC. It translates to CASSLGTDYEQYF.

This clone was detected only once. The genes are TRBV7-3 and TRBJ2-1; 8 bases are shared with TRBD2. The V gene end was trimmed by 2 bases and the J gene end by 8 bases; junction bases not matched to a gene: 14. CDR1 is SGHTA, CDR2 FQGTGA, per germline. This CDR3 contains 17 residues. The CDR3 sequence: CASSLRLIAGYGDEQFF. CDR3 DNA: TGTGCCAGCAGCTTACGCCTGATAGCGGGATACGGCGATGAGCAGTTCTTC.

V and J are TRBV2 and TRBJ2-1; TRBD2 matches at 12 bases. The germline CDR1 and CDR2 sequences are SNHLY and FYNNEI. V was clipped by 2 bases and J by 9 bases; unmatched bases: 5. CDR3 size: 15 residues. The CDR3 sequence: CASSERLAGEGEQFF. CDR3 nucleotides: TGTGCCAGCAGTGAACGACTAGCGGGAGAGGGTGAGCAGTTCTTC.

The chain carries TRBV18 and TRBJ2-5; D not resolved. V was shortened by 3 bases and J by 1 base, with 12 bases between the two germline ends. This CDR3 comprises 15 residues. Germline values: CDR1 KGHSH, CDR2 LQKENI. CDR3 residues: CASSPHRYFQETQYF. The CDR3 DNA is TGTGCCAGCTCACCTCATAGATACTTCCAAGAGACCCAGTACTTC.

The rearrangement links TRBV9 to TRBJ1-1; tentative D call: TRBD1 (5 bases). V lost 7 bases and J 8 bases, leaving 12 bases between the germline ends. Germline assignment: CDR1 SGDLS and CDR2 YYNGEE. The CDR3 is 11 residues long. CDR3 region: CASGGAGEAFF. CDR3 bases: TGTGCCAGCGGTGGGGCGGGGGAAGCTTTCTTT.

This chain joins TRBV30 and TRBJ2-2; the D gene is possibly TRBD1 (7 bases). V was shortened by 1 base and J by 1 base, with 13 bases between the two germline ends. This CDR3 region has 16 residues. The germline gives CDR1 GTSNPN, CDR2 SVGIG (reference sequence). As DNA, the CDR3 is TGTGCCTGGAGTGATGGGAGGACAGGGAACACCGGGGAGCTGTTTTTT. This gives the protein CAWSDGRTGNTGELFF.

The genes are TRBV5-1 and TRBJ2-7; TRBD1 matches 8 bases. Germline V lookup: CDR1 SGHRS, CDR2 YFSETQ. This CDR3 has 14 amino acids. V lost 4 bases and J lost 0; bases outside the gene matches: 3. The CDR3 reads CASSPGTGSYEQYF. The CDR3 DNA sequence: TGCGCCAGCAGCCCCGGGACAGGCTCCTACGAGCAGTACTTC.

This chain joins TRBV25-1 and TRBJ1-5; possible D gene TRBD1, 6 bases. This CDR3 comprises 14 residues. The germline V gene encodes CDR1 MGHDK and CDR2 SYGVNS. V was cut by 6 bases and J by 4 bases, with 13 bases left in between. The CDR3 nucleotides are TGTGCCAGCAGCAGGGGATGGGGGAATCAGCCCCAGCATTTT. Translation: CASSRGWGNQPQHF.

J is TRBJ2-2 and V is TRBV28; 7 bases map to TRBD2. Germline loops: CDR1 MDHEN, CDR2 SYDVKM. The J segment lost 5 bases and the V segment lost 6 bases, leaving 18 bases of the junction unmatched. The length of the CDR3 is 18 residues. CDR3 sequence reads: CASRSYKWEGRDTGELFF. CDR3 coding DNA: TGTGCCAGCAGATCCTATAAGTGGGAGGGCCGAGATACCGGGGAGCTGTTTTTT.

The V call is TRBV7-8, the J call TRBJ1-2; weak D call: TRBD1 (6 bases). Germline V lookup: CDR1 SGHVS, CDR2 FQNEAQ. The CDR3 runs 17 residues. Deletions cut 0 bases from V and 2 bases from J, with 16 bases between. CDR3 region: CASSLARGGITNYGYTF. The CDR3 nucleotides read TGTGCCAGCAGCTTAGCCCGGGGGGGCATAACCAACTATGGCTACACCTTC.

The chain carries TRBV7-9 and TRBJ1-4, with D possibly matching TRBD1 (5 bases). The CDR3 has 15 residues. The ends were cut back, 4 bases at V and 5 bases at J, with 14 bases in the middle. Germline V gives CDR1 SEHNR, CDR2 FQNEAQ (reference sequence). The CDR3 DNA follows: TGTGCCAGCAGCTCGGGGGGAGTTTCAAATGAAAAACTGTTTTTT. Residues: CASSSGGVSNEKLFF.

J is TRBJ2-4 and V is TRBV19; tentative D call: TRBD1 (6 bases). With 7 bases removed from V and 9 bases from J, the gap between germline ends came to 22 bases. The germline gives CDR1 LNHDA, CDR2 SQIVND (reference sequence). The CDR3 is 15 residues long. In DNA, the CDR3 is TGTGCCAGTAAAGAACAGGGAGCCTCGTCGGGCATTCAGTACTTC. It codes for CASKEQGASSGIQYF.

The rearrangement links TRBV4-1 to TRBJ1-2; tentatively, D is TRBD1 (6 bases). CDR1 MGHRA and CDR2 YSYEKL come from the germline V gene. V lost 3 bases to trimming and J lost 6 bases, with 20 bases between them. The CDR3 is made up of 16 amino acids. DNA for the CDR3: TGCGCCAGCAGCCATACATCGGCGGGGGGCGAAAATGGCTACACCTTC. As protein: CASSHTSAGGENGYTF.

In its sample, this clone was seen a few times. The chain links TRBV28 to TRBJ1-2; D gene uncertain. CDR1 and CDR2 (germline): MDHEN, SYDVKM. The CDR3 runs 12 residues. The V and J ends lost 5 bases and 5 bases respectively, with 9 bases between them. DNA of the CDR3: TGTGCCAGCAGTATAGGACTGTATGGCTACACCTTC. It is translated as CASSIGLYGYTF.

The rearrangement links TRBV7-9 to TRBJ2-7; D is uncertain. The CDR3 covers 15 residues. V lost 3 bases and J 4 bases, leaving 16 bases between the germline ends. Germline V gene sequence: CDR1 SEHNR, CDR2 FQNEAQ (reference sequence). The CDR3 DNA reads TGTGCCAGCAGCTTGATCCTAGGTCATGAATACGAGCAGTACTTC. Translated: CASSLILGHEYEQYF.

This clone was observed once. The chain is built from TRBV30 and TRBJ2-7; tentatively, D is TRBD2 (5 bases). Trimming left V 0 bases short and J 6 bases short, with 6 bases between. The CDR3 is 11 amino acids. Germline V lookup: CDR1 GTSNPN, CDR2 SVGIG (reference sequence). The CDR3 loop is CAWSVRGEQYF. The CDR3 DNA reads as TGTGCCTGGAGTGTACGGGGCGAGCAGTACTTC.

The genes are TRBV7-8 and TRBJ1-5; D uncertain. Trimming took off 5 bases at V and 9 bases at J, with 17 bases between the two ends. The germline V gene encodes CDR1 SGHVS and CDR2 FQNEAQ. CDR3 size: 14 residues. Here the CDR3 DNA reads TGTGCCAGCAGCCTGAGTAATGTGCGGCGGCCCCAGCATTTT. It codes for CASSLSNVRRPQHF. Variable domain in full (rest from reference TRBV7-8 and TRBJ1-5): GAGVSQSPRYKVAKRGQDVALRCDPISGHVSLFWYQQALGQGPEFLTYFQNEAQLDKSGLPSDRFFAERPEGSVSTLKIQRTQQEDSAVYLCASSLSNVRRPQHFGDGTRLSIL.

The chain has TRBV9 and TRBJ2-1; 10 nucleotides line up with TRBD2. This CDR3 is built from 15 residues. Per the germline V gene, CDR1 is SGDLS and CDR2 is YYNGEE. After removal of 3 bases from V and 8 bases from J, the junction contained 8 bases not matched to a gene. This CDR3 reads CASSESGRAFDEQFF. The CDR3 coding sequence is TGTGCCAGCAGCGAAAGCGGGAGGGCCTTCGATGAGCAGTTCTTC.

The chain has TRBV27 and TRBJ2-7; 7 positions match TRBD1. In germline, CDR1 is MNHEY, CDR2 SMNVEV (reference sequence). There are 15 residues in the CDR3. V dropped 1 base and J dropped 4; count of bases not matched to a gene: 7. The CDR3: CASSLFPGTAYEQYF. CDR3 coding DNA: TGTGCCAGCAGTTTATTTCCCGGGACAGCGTACGAGCAGTACTTC.

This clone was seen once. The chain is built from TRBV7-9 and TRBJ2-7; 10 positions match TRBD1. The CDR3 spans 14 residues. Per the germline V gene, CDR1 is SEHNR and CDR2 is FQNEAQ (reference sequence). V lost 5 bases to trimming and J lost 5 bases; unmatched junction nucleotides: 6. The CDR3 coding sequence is TGTGCCAGCAGCGGGACAGGGGAAATCGACGAGCAGTACTTC. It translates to CASSGTGEIDEQYF.

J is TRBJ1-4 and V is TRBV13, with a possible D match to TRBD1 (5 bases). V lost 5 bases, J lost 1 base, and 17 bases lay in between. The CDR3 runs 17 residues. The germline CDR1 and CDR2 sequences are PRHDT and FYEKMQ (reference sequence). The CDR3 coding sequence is TGTGCCAGCAGCGGAGGGTCGGACACCAGAACTAATGAAAAACTGTTTTTT. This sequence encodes CASSGGSDTRTNEKLFF. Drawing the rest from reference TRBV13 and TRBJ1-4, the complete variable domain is AAGVIQSPRHLIKEKRETATLKCYPIPRHDTVYWYQQGPGQDPQFLISFYEKMQSDKGSIPDRFSAQQFSDYHSELNMSSLELGDSALYFCASSGGSDTRTNEKLFFGSGTQLSVL.

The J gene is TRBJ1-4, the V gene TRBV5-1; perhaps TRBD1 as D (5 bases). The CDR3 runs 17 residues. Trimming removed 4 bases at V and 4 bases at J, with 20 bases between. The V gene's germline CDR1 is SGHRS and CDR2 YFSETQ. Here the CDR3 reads CASSAPEGLSNNEKLFF. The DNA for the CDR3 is TGCGCCAGCAGCGCCCCGGAGGGACTCAGCAATAATGAAAAACTGTTTTTT. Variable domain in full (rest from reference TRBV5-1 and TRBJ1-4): KAGVTQTPRYLIKTRGQQVTLSCSPISGHRSVSWYQQTPGQGLQFLFEYFSETQRNKGNFPGRFSGRQFSNSRSEMNVSTLELGDSALYLCASSAPEGLSNNEKLFFGSGTQLSVL.

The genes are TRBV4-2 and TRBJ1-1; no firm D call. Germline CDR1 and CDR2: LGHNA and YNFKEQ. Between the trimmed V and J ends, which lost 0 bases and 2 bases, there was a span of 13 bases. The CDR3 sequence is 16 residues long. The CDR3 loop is CASSQDLYILNTEAFF. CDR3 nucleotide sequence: TGTGCCAGCAGCCAAGATTTATACATCCTTAACACTGAAGCTTTCTTT.

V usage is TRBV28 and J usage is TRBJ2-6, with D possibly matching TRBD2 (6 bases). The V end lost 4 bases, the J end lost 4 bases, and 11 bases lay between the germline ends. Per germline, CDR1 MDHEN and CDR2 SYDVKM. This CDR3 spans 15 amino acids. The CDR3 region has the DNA TGTGCCAGCAGTTGGAGGGGTTCAGGGGCCAACGTCCTGACTTTC. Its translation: CASSWRGSGANVLTF.

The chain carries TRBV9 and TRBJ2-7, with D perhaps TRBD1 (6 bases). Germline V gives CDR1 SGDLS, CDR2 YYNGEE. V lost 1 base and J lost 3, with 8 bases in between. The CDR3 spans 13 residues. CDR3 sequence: CASSVRQDYEQYF. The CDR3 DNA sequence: TGTGCCAGCAGCGTAAGACAGGACTACGAGCAGTACTTC.

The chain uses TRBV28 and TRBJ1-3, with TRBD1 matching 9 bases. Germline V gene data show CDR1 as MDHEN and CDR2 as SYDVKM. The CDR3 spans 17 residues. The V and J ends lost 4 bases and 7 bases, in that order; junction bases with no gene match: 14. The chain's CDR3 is CASSSTSGQGSVNTIYF. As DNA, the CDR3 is TGTGCCAGCAGTTCCACCTCGGGACAGGGTTCAGTCAACACCATATATTTT.

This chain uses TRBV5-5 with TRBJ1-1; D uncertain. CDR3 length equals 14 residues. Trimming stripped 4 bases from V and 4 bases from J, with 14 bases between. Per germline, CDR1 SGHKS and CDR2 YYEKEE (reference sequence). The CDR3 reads CASSPKPWSTEAFF. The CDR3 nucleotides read TGTGCCAGCAGCCCCAAGCCGTGGTCCACTGAAGCTTTCTTT.